The 25 T cell receptor beta chains reported below all come from one sample, sequenced in a study of T cells in Graves' hyperthyroidism and ophthalmopathy. There were TCR beta CDR3 regions amplified from RNA transcripts. TCR CDR3 regions were first amplified by RT-PCR with HTBI primers. TCRdb re-derived calls from the multiplex PCR reads in MiXCR, one entry per CDR3 protein. The table shows 620,000 or so distinct CDR3 sequences, with roughly 14% occurring only once. Sequenced input: blood. The receptors originated from a woman aged 45 to 65 with Graves' ophthalmopathy.

This clonotype was seen repeatedly, ten times or more. V is TRBV12-3 or TRBV12-4 and J is TRBJ1-5, with D maybe TRBD1 (6 bases). The CDR3 is 15 residues long. V was cut by 5 bases and J by 4 bases, with 15 bases left in between. The CDR3 region is CASSPIATGNQPQHF. The CDR3 nucleotides are TGTGCCAGCAGTCCCATAGCTACAGGGAATCAGCCCCAGCATTTT.

Many counts were recorded for this clonotype. The rearrangement joins TRBV7-2 to TRBJ1-2; no clear D. The CDR3 length is 14 residues. CDR1 is SGHTA and CDR2 is FQGNSA in the germline V gene. V was trimmed by 1 base and J by 1 base, leaving 7 bases between them. CDR3 in amino acids: CASSLEAGNYGYTF. For the CDR3, the DNA is TGTGCCAGCAGCTTAGAGGCCGGTAACTATGGCTACACCTTC.

Points on this clonotype: A read error may be the cause here, since a much bigger clone is one base away. The chain carries TRBV28 and TRBJ1-4, with 9 nucleotides matching TRBD1. CDR3 length: 14 amino acids. With 5 bases clipped from V and 8 bases from J, the junction kept 6 bases outside the gene matches. CDR1 and CDR2 (germline): MDHEN, SYDVKM. The CDR3 sequence: CASSTTGGGEKLFF. The CDR3 coding sequence is TGTGCCAGCAGTACTACAGGGGGCGGCGAAAAACTGTTTTTT.

This clonotype was seen more than once but under ten times. The chain is built from TRBV6-2 or TRBV6-3 and TRBJ2-5; tentative D call: TRBD1 (6 bases). The CDR3 covers 15 residues. Per the germline V gene, CDR1 is MNHEY and CDR2 is SVGEGT. Deletions cut 5 bases from V and 0 bases from J, with 13 bases between. This CDR3 is CASSTRDTYQETQYF. Here the CDR3 DNA reads TGTGCCAGCAGTACTCGGGACACTTACCAAGAGACCCAGTACTTC.

Remarks on this clonotype: Germline is not matched at one junction end, which may reflect a read error. The J gene is TRBJ2-2, the V gene TRBV6-2 or TRBV6-3, with a weak D call TRBD2 (6 bases). The CDR3 covers 15 residues. Germline V gene data show CDR1 as MNHEY and CDR2 as SVGEGT. CDR3 coding DNA: TGTGACAGCAGTAAACTAGCTGCTGGGACCGGGGAGCTGTTTTTT. Residues: CDSSKLAAGTGELFF.

This clonotype appeared many times. The V gene is TRBV6-1, the J gene TRBJ1-1; D unclear. CDR3 length: 11 amino acids. Germline V gene lookup returns CDR1 MNHNS and CDR2 SASEGT. V lost 11 bases, J lost 8 bases, and 15 bases lay in between. CDR3 in amino acids: CASTQEAEAFF. The DNA for the CDR3 is TGTGCCTCGACCCAAGAGGCCGAAGCTTTCTTT.

The chain has TRBV11-2 and TRBJ2-7; 7 nucleotides line up with TRBD1. Looked up from germline, CDR1 is SGHAT and CDR2 is FQNNGV. V trimming: 5 bases; J trimming: 6 bases; junction bases outside the gene matches: 10. The CDR3 is 14 amino acids. The CDR3 region is CASSATGYAIEQYF. The CDR3 nucleotides are TGTGCCAGCAGCGCGACAGGGTATGCCATCGAGCAGTACTTC. Full variable domain (rest looked up from reference TRBV11-2 and TRBJ2-7): EAGVAQSPRYKIIEKRQSVAFWCNPISGHATLYWYQQILGQGPKLLIQFQNNGVVDDSQLPKDRFSAERLKGVDSTLKIQPAKLEDSAVYLCASSATGYAIEQYFGPGTRLTVT.

This clonotype was observed many times. The chain links TRBV7-8 to TRBJ2-7; D is uncertain. The CDR3 runs to 13 residues. V dropped 4 bases and J dropped 0 bases, with 7 bases sitting between them. CDR1 is SGHVS, CDR2 FQNEAQ, per germline. The CDR3 DNA is TGTGCCAGCAGCTCCCTCCGCTCCTACGAGCAGTACTTC. Translation gives CASSSLRSYEQYF.

The chain uses TRBV24-1 and TRBJ2-2, with D maybe TRBD2 (5 bases). From germline, CDR1 is KGHDR and CDR2 SFDVKD. This CDR3 has 13 residues. Trimming stripped 4 bases from V and 7 bases from J, with 9 bases between. The CDR3 region has the DNA TGTGCCACCAGTGACCCCACTAGCGGGGAGCTGTTTTTT. This sequence encodes CATSDPTSGELFF.

This clonotype was seen more than once but under ten times. The genes are TRBV29-1 and TRBJ2-6; 9 bases match TRBD1. This CDR3 has 16 amino acids. With 6 bases clipped from V and 2 bases from J, the junction kept 8 bases outside the gene matches. CDR1 and CDR2 (germline): SQVTM, ANQGSEA. The DNA of the CDR3 is TGCAGCGTGGCAGACAGGGGGGAGGCTGGGGCCAACGTCCTGACTTTC. Translated: CSVADRGEAGANVLTF.

This clonotype came up many times. The J gene is TRBJ2-1, the V gene TRBV12-3 or TRBV12-4, with 9 positions matching TRBD2. J was trimmed by 8 bases and V by 2 bases; bases with no gene match: 10. This CDR3 has 16 residues. In DNA, the CDR3 is TGTGCCAGCAGTTTACAGGCGGGAGGGCCTCGGTATGAGCAGTTCTTC. The encoded protein is CASSLQAGGPRYEQFF.

There are many counts of this clonotype. The chain's CDR3 is CASSLESRGFYEQYF. CDR3 DNA: TGCGCCAGCAGCTTGGAGTCCAGGGGCTTCTACGAGCAGTACTTC. This chain links TRBV5-1 with TRBJ2-7; TRBD1 might be the D (6 bases). V was clipped by 0 bases and J by 3 bases, with 13 bases between them. The length of the CDR3 is 15 residues. Germline V gene data show CDR1 as SGHRS and CDR2 as YFSETQ.

This clonotype was observed at least ten times. V gene TRBV7-2 combines with J gene TRBJ2-7; tentatively, D is TRBD2 (6 bases). This CDR3 contains 14 residues. The V end lost 4 bases, the J end lost 6 bases, and 16 bases lay between the germline ends. Germline lookup yields CDR1 SGHTA and CDR2 FQGNSA. CDR3 sequence reads: CASSSRTKVREQYF. The CDR3 nucleotides are TGTGCCAGCAGCTCAAGGACTAAAGTACGCGAGCAGTACTTC.

This clonotype appeared many times. The V call is TRBV2, the J call TRBJ2-3; D is perhaps TRBD2 (6 bases). The length of the CDR3 is 14 residues. V shed 8 bases and J shed 2 bases, with 14 bases lying between them. Germline V gives CDR1 SNHLY, CDR2 FYNNEI. CDR3 residues: CASYAGLDTDTQYF. CDR3 nucleotides: TGTGCCAGCTACGCGGGACTGGACACAGATACGCAGTATTTT.

In its sample, this clonotype was seen many times. The chain combines TRBV12-3 or TRBV12-4 with TRBJ1-3, with a possible D match to TRBD1 (6 bases). This CDR3 has 14 residues. Between the trimmed V and J ends, which lost 4 bases and 0 bases, there was a span of 7 bases. The CDR3 bases are TGTGCCAGCAGTTGGACAGCCTCTGGAAACACCATATATTTT. Its protein product is CASSWTASGNTIYF.

The genes are TRBV25-1 and TRBJ1-2, with 9 bases identical to TRBD1. Germline V gene data show CDR1 as MGHDK and CDR2 as SYGVNS. The trim removed 6 bases at V and 7 bases at J, leaving 6 bases unmatched. This CDR3 has 13 residues. CDR3 DNA sequence: TGTGCCAGCAGCGCGGGACAGGGAGGTGGCTACACCTTC. This sequence encodes CASSAGQGGGYTF.

The sample holds many counts of this clonotype. The chain employs TRBV7-9 and TRBJ1-2; tentative D call: TRBD1 (5 bases). Trimming pared 1 base from V and 4 bases from J, leaving 7 bases between. The CDR3 consists of 13 residues. Germline-derived CDR1 and CDR2 are SEHNR and FQNEAQ (reference sequence). CDR3 bases: TGTGCCAGCAGCTTAGAGGACATCTATGGCTACACCTTC. This codes for CASSLEDIYGYTF.

This clonotype was observed at least ten times. The gene calls are TRBV6-2 or TRBV6-3 and TRBJ2-1; TRBD2 might be the D (6 bases). Deletions cut 7 bases from V and 0 bases from J, with 10 bases between. The CDR3 runs 14 residues. The germline V gene encodes CDR1 MNHEY and CDR2 SVGEGT. The CDR3 sequence is CASTRDRSYNEQFF. In nucleotides, the CDR3 is TGTGCCAGCACGCGGGACCGCTCCTACAATGAGCAGTTCTTC.

At least ten counts were recorded for this clonotype. The chain has TRBV7-2 and TRBJ1-1; TRBD1 aligns across 8 bases. Trimming took 1 base from V and 8 from J; bases not matched to a gene: 12. Germline assignment: CDR1 SGHTA and CDR2 FQGNSA. CDR3 length: 16 amino acids. CDR3 residues: CASSLGAGGGRREAFF. The CDR3 nucleotides read TGTGCCAGCAGCTTAGGCGCAGGGGGCGGAAGGAGGGAAGCTTTCTTT.

This clonotype has ten or more counts. V usage is TRBV7-2 and J usage is TRBJ2-5; 10 bases fit TRBD1. Per the germline V gene, CDR1 is SGHTA and CDR2 is FQGNSA. This CDR3 comprises 14 residues. The trim removed 5 bases at V and 4 bases at J, leaving 4 bases unmatched. The CDR3 reads CASSPDRGRETQYF. The CDR3 nucleotides are TGTGCCAGCAGCCCTGACAGGGGGCGAGAGACCCAGTACTTC.

Many counts were recorded for this clonotype. The chain links TRBV12-3 or TRBV12-4 to TRBJ2-3; TRBD2 might be the D (5 bases). V lost 4 bases and J 2 bases, leaving 19 bases between the germline ends. The CDR3 is 17 residues long. The CDR3 loop reads CASSSTNSLRNTDTQYF. Written as DNA, the CDR3 is TGTGCCAGCAGTTCGACTAACTCCCTACGAAACACAGATACGCAGTATTTT.

This clonotype came up a few times. The rearrangement links TRBV13 to TRBJ2-3; D perhaps matches TRBD2 (5 bases). V gave up 5 bases and J gave up 0 bases, with 9 bases separating them. Germline V lookup: CDR1 PRHDT, CDR2 FYEKMQ (reference sequence). The CDR3 totals 14 residues. CDR3 amino acids: CASSKAESTDTQYF. CDR3 DNA sequence: TGTGCCAGCAGCAAAGCGGAAAGCACAGATACGCAGTATTTT. Looking up the rest from reference TRBV13 and TRBJ2-3 gives the full variable domain: AAGVIQSPRHLIKEKRETATLKCYPIPRHDTVYWYQQGPGQDPQFLISFYEKMQSDKGSIPDRFSAQQFSDYHSELNMSSLELGDSALYFCASSKAESTDTQYFGPGTRLTVL.

This clonotype was counted a few times. The CDR3 is CSASPHTGGALGYGYTF. CDR3 sequence (DNA): TGCAGTGCTAGCCCCCACACCGGAGGGGCTTTAGGCTATGGCTACACCTTC. The chain joins TRBV20-1 to TRBJ1-2, with D possibly being TRBD1 (5 bases). Trimming cost V 3 bases and J 4 bases, with 24 bases left between them. This CDR3 is built from 17 residues. Germline CDR1 is DFQATT and CDR2 is SNEGSKA (reference sequence).

This clonotype was counted ten times or more. This rearrangement joins TRBV24-1 to TRBJ2-1; 8 bases align to TRBD2. Germline CDR1 KGHDR, CDR2 SFDVKD. J lost 5 bases, V lost 9 bases, and 5 bases had no gene match. This CDR3 comprises 13 residues. Here the CDR3 DNA reads TGTGCCACCCGGGAGGGTATCAACAATGAGCAGTTCTTC. Translating it yields CATREGINNEQFF.

The J gene is TRBJ2-5, the V gene TRBV28; 14 nucleotides match TRBD2. Unmatched junction bases numbered 11, after V lost 6 bases and J lost 5 bases. The length of the CDR3 is 17 residues. Germline V gene sequence: CDR1 MDHEN, CDR2 SYDVKM. The CDR3 reads CASSPRLAGGPSETQYF. CDR3 in DNA: TGTGCCAGCAGCCCTAGACTAGCGGGAGGGCCTAGTGAGACCCAGTACTTC.